This T cell receptor beta chain was captured in a study of OX40 agonist ivuxolimab in advanced cancers. On the study more broadly: Antecedent anti-PD-1, anti-PD-L1 or anti-CTLA-4 therapy was permissible, with 40% having received some.

Autoimmune disease history or systemic immunosuppression excluded patients. At baseline, cycle 4 day 1, and cycle 7 day 1, blood was sampled. The CDR3 extends over 14 amino acids. V lost 0 bases, J lost 7 bases, and 4 bases stayed unmatched. CDR1 MNHEY and CDR2 SVGAGI come from the germline V gene. Produced via immunoSEQ multiplex PCR; TCRdb's table is partial and in-frame only. The sample lists tens of thousands of clones, over 75% seen once, with more than 55% in the top ten. The source material was CD4+ or CD8+ T cells sorted from blood, sampled in a trial of the OX40 agonist ivuxolimab. The chain has TRBV6-5 and TRBJ2-5, with 8 bases fitting TRBD1. The source of this sequence is an adult with an advanced solid tumor such as melanoma, head and neck, liver or kidney cancer. This chain's CDR3 is CASSYSRGPGTQYF. CDR3 bases: TGTGCCAGCAGTTACTCCAGGGGGCCGGGGACCCAGTACTTC.